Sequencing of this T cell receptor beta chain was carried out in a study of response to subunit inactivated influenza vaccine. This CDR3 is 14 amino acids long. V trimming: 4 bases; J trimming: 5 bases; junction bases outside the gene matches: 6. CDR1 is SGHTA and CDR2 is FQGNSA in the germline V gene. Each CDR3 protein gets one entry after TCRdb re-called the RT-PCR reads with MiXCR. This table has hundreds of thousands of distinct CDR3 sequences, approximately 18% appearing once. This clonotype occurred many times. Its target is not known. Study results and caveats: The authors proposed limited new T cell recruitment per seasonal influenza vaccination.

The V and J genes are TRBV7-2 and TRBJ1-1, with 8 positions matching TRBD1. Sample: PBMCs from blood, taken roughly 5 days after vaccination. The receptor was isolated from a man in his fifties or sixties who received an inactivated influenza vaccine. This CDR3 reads CASSSINRGTEAFF. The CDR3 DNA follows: TGTGCCAGCAGCTCAATCAACAGGGGGACTGAAGCTTTCTTT.